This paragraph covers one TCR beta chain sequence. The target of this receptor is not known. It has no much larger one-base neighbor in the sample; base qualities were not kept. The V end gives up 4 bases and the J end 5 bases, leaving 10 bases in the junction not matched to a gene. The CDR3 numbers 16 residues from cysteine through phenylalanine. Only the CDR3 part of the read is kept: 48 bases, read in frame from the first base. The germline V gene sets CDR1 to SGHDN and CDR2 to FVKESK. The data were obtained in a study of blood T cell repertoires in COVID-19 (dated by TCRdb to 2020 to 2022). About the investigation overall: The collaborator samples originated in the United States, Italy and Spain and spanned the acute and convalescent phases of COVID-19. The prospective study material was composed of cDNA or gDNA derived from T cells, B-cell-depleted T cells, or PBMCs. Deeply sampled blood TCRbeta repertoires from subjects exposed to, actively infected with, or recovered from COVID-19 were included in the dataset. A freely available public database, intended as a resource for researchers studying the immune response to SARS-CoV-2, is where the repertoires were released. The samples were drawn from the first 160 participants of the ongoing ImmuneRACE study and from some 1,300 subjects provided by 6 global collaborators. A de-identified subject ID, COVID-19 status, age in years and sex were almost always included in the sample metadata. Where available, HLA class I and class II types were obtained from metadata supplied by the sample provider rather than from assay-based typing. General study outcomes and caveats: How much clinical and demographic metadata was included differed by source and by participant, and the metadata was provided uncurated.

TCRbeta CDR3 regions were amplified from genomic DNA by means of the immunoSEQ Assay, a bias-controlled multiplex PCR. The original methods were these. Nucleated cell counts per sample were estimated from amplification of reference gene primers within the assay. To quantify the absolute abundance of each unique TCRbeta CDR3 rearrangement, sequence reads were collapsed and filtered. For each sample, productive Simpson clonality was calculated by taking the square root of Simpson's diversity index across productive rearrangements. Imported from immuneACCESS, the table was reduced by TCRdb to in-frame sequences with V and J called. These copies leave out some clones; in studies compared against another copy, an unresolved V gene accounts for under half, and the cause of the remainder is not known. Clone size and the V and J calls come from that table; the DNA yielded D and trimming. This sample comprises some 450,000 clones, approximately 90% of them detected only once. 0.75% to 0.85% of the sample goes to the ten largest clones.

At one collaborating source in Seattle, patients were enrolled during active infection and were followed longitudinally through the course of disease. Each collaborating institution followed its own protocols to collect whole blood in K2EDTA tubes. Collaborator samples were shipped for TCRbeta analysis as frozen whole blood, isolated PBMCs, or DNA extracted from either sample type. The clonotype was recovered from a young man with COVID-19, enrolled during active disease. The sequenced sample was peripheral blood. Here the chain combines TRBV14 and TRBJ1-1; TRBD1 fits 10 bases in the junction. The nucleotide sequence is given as TGTGCCAGCAGCCTCCGATCGACAGGGGGCATAACTGAAGCTTTCTTT. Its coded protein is CASSLRSTGGITEAFF.